This T cell receptor beta chain was identified during a study of cytomegalovirus exposure and HLA in healthy donors (dated by TCRdb to 2017 to 2019). With regard to the full study: An earlier analysis of roughly 630 of the donors reported about 250 Gb of sequence data and some 100 million unique TCR beta sequences from 150 million to 200 million T cells. The study was designed to test whether signatures of past pathogen exposure could be identified by cataloging public T cell receptors. Typing coverage differed by locus: A, B, C, DRB1 and DQB1 were typed in roughly 620-640 donors, DQA1 in 522, DPA1 in approximately 600, and DPB1 in just under 480. A later analysis re-examined previously published TCR beta repertoires from several hundred donors and added high-resolution HLA genotyping to investigate patterns of TCR occurrence. Rather than using new phenotypic data, the later analysis identified candidate immune exposures from TCR beta sequences and from how often those sequences occurred across donors. Of the approximately 400 genotyped donors, more than 75% were placed in the genetic ancestry cluster associated with self-reported Caucasian donors. An early release that covered more than 550 HLA-typed donors contained 250 to 350 gigabases of sequencing data and about 93 million unique TCR sequences. To predict cytomegalovirus infection status, the study brought together high-throughput TCR immunosequencing, statistical association of individual TCRs with disease status, and machine learning. HLA typing included class I and class II loci at four-digit resolution. Donor age, sex, ethnicity and CMV serostatus were collected together with the repertoire data. An earlier analysis of 587 of the donors used high-throughput TCR beta sequencing to judge whether each TCR beta V gene segment behaved as functional or pseudogenic. The T cell repertoires of some 700 subjects were profiled by immunosequencing and related to cytomegalovirus serostatus. A handful of DR-DQ haplotypes were treated as single units for association and clustering because of strong linkage in the cohort. All discovery cohort repertoires had been generated using a single sequencing platform. A later genetic analysis took genome-wide SNP genotypes for about 60% of the roughly 670 donors and used that subset as a discovery cohort. Among roughly 370 genotyped donors of the cohort, an average of approximately 240,000 unique TCR beta nucleotide sequences were sequenced per donor, roughly a sixth of them non-productive. A separate validation cohort of over a hundred different subjects was used in addition to the roughly 720-subject first cohort.

Library preparation used the immunoSEQ multiplex PCR assay. For the multiplex PCR, a mixture combining 60 forward primers for TCR Vbeta segments and 13 reverse primers for TCR Jbeta segments was used. The CDR3 region of rearranged TCR beta genes was amplified from genomic DNA with a multiplex PCR assay. Amplified TCR beta libraries were sequenced as 87-base-pair reads on the Illumina HiSeq System. Per the authors' processing: In a later analysis, tens of millions of unique TCR beta chains were counted across the approximately 640 repertoires, and about 9.9 million of these chains were shared by at least two donors. Raw reads were error-corrected and collapsed into unique sequences with a nearest-neighbor algorithm that merged closely related sequences to remove PCR and sequencing errors. Alignment of CDR3 sequences to IMGT reference sequences was used to assign V, D and J gene segments. For a sequence to be retained, a match of at least six nucleotides was required to both a V gene segment and a J gene segment. A rearrangement was called productive if the CDR3 had no stop codons and remained in frame with V and J, and every other rearrangement was called non-productive. CDR3 was defined by IMGT convention, running from the second conserved V-encoded cysteine to the conserved J-encoded phenylalanine. The earlier analysis of 587 of the donors excluded sequences that lacked an unambiguous match to a single V gene segment. In an earlier analysis of almost 600 of the donors, a V segment was called functional when productive rearrangements were above 56.7%, and segregating when the standard deviation between donors exceeded 5%. A statistical classification framework was developed to diagnose cytomegalovirus status using the catalog of TCR beta chain sequences. In a later analysis, TCR nucleotide sequences were compared against IMGT/GENE-DB human TR gene sequences so that V and J genes could be assigned. A later analysis assigned CDR3 sequences and most-parsimonious VDJ recombination scenarios with the TCRdist pipeline. A later analysis defined each TCR beta chain by its CDR3 amino acid sequence plus V-gene family, and excluded reads lacking a unique V-gene family. A later analysis removed over 500 highly shared, low-generation-probability nucleotide sequences to deal with suspected cross-contamination and a sequencing artifact. In a later analysis, a clonal expansion index for each public chain was calculated from normalized within-repertoire ranks of inferred template counts. In a later analysis, generation probabilities were computed with a VDJ recombination model fitted to out-of-frame rearrangements, and the resulting probabilities were checked against IGoR. In a later analysis, hypergeometric tests were used to score TCR-TCR, TCR-HLA and TCR-CMV co-occurrence, with a repertoire-size bias correction applied to TCR pairs. A later analysis estimated false discovery rates by permuting HLA or CMV assignments 20 times. In a later analysis, co-occurring TCRs were grouped using DBSCAN, and TCRdist sequence similarity was added for clustering within HLA-allele-positive subsets. Repertoires with fewer than 30,000 or more than 120,000 public chains, plus five repertoires with anomalous nucleotide sharing, were excluded from co-occurrence clustering. In TCRdb, the immuneACCESS table is reduced to in-frame sequences with V and J assigned. These tables do not hold every clone; where another copy was compared, an unresolved V gene accounts for under half, and the others remain unexplained. Clone size and the V and J calls come from that table; the DNA yielded D and trimming. This sample holds some 130,000 clones; around 76% were observed only once. In total, the top ten clones hold roughly 7.5% of the sample.

The cohort comprised some 700 healthy bone marrow donors. All cohort members were sampled while nominally healthy, although unrecorded immune exposures were likely present. The donor was CMV seronegative and belonged to the group of 350 to 400 seronegative cohort members. A peripheral blood sample was collected from each donor, and TCR beta sequencing was performed on peripheral blood mononuclear cells. The Qiagen DNeasy Blood Extraction Kit was used to extract genomic DNA from the blood cell samples. What the work shows at the level of the full study, not this receptor alone: The classifier was reported to diagnose cytomegalovirus status with high specificity and sensitivity in both the original cohort and the validation cohort. The presence/absence analyses assumed that sequencing depth was roughly uniform across donors, and that assumption may not be true. In a later analysis, the rate of TCR association differed among HLA loci, with DRB1 alleles having the most associated TCRs and HLA-C alleles having the fewest. A later analysis associated 15,000 to 20,000 TCR beta sequences with specific HLA alleles at a false discovery rate of 0.05. While some public TCRs were present in many individuals, most TCR sequences turned up only very rarely across donors. According to a later analysis, most CMV-associated TCR beta chains appeared to be HLA-restricted, and the HLA associations seemed to be driven largely by CMV exposure. A group of highly shared sequence variants was considered likely to be a technical artifact of the sequencing pipeline. In an earlier analysis of approximately 590 of the donors, most TCR beta V segments were observed in productive rearrangements about 87% or about 30% of the time, broadly matching IMGT annotations. Because HLA typing was unavailable for some donors at each locus, only the typed subset was used in association tests. Because counts were too low, roughly 18 rarely observed V segments, including chromosome 9 orphons, were left out of the earlier analysis of a few hundred of the donors. Assigning TCR associations to individual alleles was difficult when HLA alleles, especially DR and DQ, strongly co-occurred. Only TCR beta chains were sequenced in this cohort, and the absence of alpha or paired-chain data limited detectable features. According to the authors, the approach could potentially be generalized to other disease states and immunological phenotypes. An association between a missense DCLRE1C variant and V-gene and J-gene trimming of TCR beta chains was found in a later genetic analysis and replicated in an independent cohort. Correlated functional status among segregating V segments might be attributable to linkage disequilibrium, but an unknown experimental factor could not be ruled out. Three of the identified cytomegalovirus-associated TCR beta chains were confirmed in vitro to be specific for cytomegalovirus antigens. A total of 164 TCR beta chains were listed by the study as associated with cytomegalovirus. A further reported finding was that TCR beta sequences accurately predicted the HLA-A and HLA-B alleles for most subjects in the first cohort. A later genetic analysis reported fewer N-insertions in productive TCRs among donors in an Asian-associated ancestry cluster than the roughly 650-donor mean. The only immune exposure information available for the cohort was CMV serostatus. In a later analysis, HLA-associated TCR beta chains were found to be more clonally expanded and to have lower generation probabilities than equally common non-associated chains. According to a later analysis, parvovirus B19, influenza, CMV and Epstein-Barr virus appeared linked to several top co-occurrence clusters.

On this clone itself: This receptor's antigen is unknown. Base qualities are not provided; no much larger clone lies one nucleotide away.

This sequence originates from a male donor in good health and CMV-seronegative. The sample taken for sequencing was PBMCs.

The DNA sequence is given as TGTGCCAGTACCTCTCAGGGCCCCTATGGCTACACCTTC. Its amino acids are CASTSQGPYGYTF. This receptor chain uses TRBV19 and TRBJ1-2, with TRBD1 as a weak D call on 5 bases. CDR1 LNHDA and CDR2 SQIVND are derived from the germline V gene (reference sequence). The V and J ends are trimmed by 7 bases and 4 bases, leaving 13 bases between them. Reading from cysteine to phenylalanine, the CDR3 counts 13 amino acids. Here the CDR3 DNA is all that survives: 39 bases in frame from base 1.